The rows below give T cell receptor beta chains drawn from one sample of a study of Ad26.COV2.S vaccination and SARS-CoV-2 variants. Generated by immunoSEQ multiplex PCR, the TCRdb table keeps only in-frame clones and is missing some. Among 200,000 to 250,000 clones listed, 70% to 90% were seen once. Sequenced material: peripheral blood, taken in a trial of Ad26.COV2.S vaccine versus placebo. These receptor sequences come from a person between 18 and 60 years old who received the Ad26.COV2.S COVID-19 vaccine or a placebo. Both conserved end residues are part of each CDR3. The D gene is left open where the match is weak.

D gene: NA
V gene: TRBV28
J gene: TRBJ1-4
CDR3 protein: CASRGRGPRTNEKLFF
CDR3 DNA: TGTGCCAGCAGGGGTCGGGGACCGCGAACTAATGAAAAACTGTTTTTT

D gene: NA
V gene: TRBV6-5
J gene: TRBJ2-7
CDR3 protein: CASSLGTAYEQYF
CDR3 DNA: TGTGCCAGCAGTCTCGGGACGGCATACGAGCAGTACTTC

D gene: TRBD2
V gene: TRBV19
J gene: TRBJ2-5
CDR3 protein: CASSMIFDSGGAKTQYF
CDR3 DNA: TGTGCCAGTAGTATGATTTTCGATAGCGGGGGGGCCAAGACCCAGTACTTC

D gene: NA
V gene: TRBV5-5
J gene: TRBJ1-1
CDR3 protein: CASSLRGSMNTEAFF
CDR3 DNA: TGTGCCAGCAGCTTGAGGGGCTCTATGAACACTGAAGCTTTCTTT

D gene: NA
V gene: TRBV7-2
J gene: TRBJ2-5
CDR3 protein: CASSLGRTQETQYF
CDR3 DNA: TGTGCCAGCAGCTTAGGACGAACCCAAGAGACCCAGTACTTC

D gene: TRBD2
V gene: TRBV3-1/TRBV3-2
J gene: TRBJ2-3
CDR3 protein: CASSQEASGGPSTDTQYF
CDR3 DNA: TGTGCCAGCAGCCAAGAAGCTAGCGGGGGTCCTAGCACAGATACGCAGTATTTT

D gene: NA
V gene: TRBV5-6
J gene: TRBJ2-1
CDR3 protein: CASSLGGNEQFF
CDR3 DNA: TGTGCCAGCAGCTTGGGGGGGAATGAGCAGTTCTTC

D gene: TRBD2
V gene: TRBV5-1
J gene: TRBJ2-1
CDR3 protein: CASSGGGGGNNEQFF
CDR3 DNA: TGCGCCAGCTCTGGCGGGGGGGGCGGAAACAATGAGCAGTTCTTC

D gene: TRBD1
V gene: TRBV7-3
J gene: TRBJ1-1
CDR3 protein: CASSTQTGGRTEAFF
CDR3 DNA: TGTGCCAGCAGCACCCAAACAGGGGGCCGTACTGAAGCTTTCTTT

D gene: NA
V gene: TRBV7-2
J gene: TRBJ1-2
CDR3 protein: CASSPVGGGNYGYTF
CDR3 DNA: TGTGCCAGCAGCCCCGTCGGAGGAGGGAACTATGGCTACACCTTC

D gene: NA
V gene: TRBV28
J gene: TRBJ1-3
CDR3 protein: CASTGFSGNTIYF
CDR3 DNA: TGTGCCAGTACAGGGTTCTCTGGAAACACCATATATTTT

D gene: TRBD1
V gene: TRBV9
J gene: TRBJ2-3
CDR3 protein: CASSVDPGQGGDTQYF
CDR3 DNA: TGTGCCAGCAGCGTAGACCCGGGACAGGGTGGAGATACGCAGTATTTT

D gene: TRBD2
V gene: TRBV7-6
J gene: TRBJ2-3
CDR3 protein: CASSSTSGRGDTQYF
CDR3 DNA: TGTGCCAGCAGTTCGACTAGCGGGAGGGGAGATACGCAGTATTTT

D gene: NA
V gene: TRBV30
J gene: TRBJ2-6
CDR3 protein: CAWSVGQSGANVLTF
CDR3 DNA: TGTGCCTGGAGTGTAGGGCAGTCTGGGGCCAACGTCCTGACTTTC

D gene: TRBD1
V gene: TRBV5-1
J gene: TRBJ2-5
CDR3 protein: CASSLVQGAKETQYF
CDR3 DNA: TGCGCCAGCAGCTTGGTGCAGGGGGCGAAGGAGACCCAGTACTTC

D gene: NA
V gene: TRBV18
J gene: TRBJ2-5
CDR3 protein: CASSPLAIGDGTQQETQYF
CDR3 DNA: TGTGCCAGCTCACCACTGGCCATCGGGGACGGAACCCAACAAGAGACCCAGTACTTC

D gene: TRBD1
V gene: TRBV6-5
J gene: TRBJ2-4
CDR3 protein: CASRPDISQGDIQYF
CDR3 DNA: TGTGCCAGCAGACCGGACATTTCCCAGGGGGACATTCAGTACTTC

D gene: NA
V gene: TRBV3-1/TRBV3-2
J gene: TRBJ2-1
CDR3 protein: CASSQDRESYNEQFF
CDR3 DNA: TGTGCCAGCAGCCAAGATCGGGAGTCCTACAATGAGCAGTTCTTC

D gene: NA
V gene: TRBV7-2
J gene: TRBJ2-7
CDR3 protein: CASSLGALKYF
CDR3 DNA: TGTGCCAGCAGCTTAGGAGCTCTCAAGTACTTC

D gene: TRBD1
V gene: TRBV6-5
J gene: TRBJ1-2
CDR3 protein: CASSYRGQEGVSTF
CDR3 DNA: TGTGCCAGCAGTTATAGGGGACAGGAGGGGGTTTCCACCTTC

D gene: NA
V gene: TRBV4-1
J gene: TRBJ2-7
CDR3 protein: CASSQGPLVGAAGYEQYF
CDR3 DNA: TGCGCCAGCAGCCAAGGCCCCCTTGTAGGGGCGGCCGGCTACGAGCAGTACTTC

D gene: TRBD1
V gene: TRBV28
J gene: TRBJ1-1
CDR3 protein: CASSSGQRNTEAFF
CDR3 DNA: TGTGCCAGCAGTTCGGGACAGCGAAACACTGAAGCTTTCTTT